The 10 T cell receptor beta chains given below trace back to one sample, sequenced in a study of blood T cells in healthy people across ages. A second PCR of 7 to 11 cycles used a sample-barcoded 5' primer and a J-beta primer mix. TCRdb independently ran MiXCR on the 5' RACE reads; one entry per CDR3 protein. The sample consists of fewer than 1,000,000 distinct CDR3 sequences, around 43% of them appearing once. The specimen was blood. The receptors derive from a man aged 60 to 69 in good health.

The chain has TRBV5-6 and TRBJ2-5; 8 bases are a match to TRBD1. Germline CDR1 SGHDT, CDR2 YYEEEE. The CDR3 has 15 amino acids. Losses at the gene ends were 5 bases for V and 4 bases for J; bases not matched to a gene: 10. The chain's CDR3 is CASSSGQGSRETQYF. For the CDR3, the DNA is TGTGCCAGCAGTTCAGGACAGGGATCCCGAGAGACCCAGTACTTC.

V and J are TRBV10-2 and TRBJ2-5, with 8 bases fitting TRBD1. V lost 7 bases and J lost 2; bases outside the gene matches: 6. The CDR3 loop spans 14 amino acids. The germline V gene has CDR1 WSHSY and CDR2 SAAADI. CDR3 DNA sequence: TGCGCCAGCAATCGGGACAGGCAACAAGAGACCCAGTACTTC. This gives the protein CASNRDRQQETQYF.

This clonotype was counted once. V and J are TRBV6-5 and TRBJ1-2; perhaps TRBD1 as D (6 bases). Germline V gives CDR1 MNHEY, CDR2 SVGAGI. The CDR3 has 15 amino acids. The V gene lost 2 bases and the J gene lost 2 bases, with 12 bases spanning the gap. Written as DNA, the CDR3 is TGTGCCAGCAGTTACGAGGGTACAGGGAACTATGGCTACACCTTC. It translates to CASSYEGTGNYGYTF.

This chain joins TRBV12-3 or TRBV12-4 and TRBJ2-1, with D possibly being TRBD1 or TRBD2 (5 bases each). The CDR3 covers 14 residues. V lost 8 bases, J lost 2 bases, and 13 bases lay in between. The CDR3 coding sequence is TGTGCCAGCGTCGGGGACCTCCCCTACAATGAGCAGTTCTTC. It is translated as CASVGDLPYNEQFF.

Notes on this clonotype: Possible read error: a much larger clone is one base away. The chain employs TRBV7-2 and TRBJ2-3, with unresolved D. Per germline, CDR1 SGHTA and CDR2 FQGNSA. Trimming left V 3 bases short and J 2 bases short, with 24 bases between. This CDR3 is 19 amino acids long. DNA for the CDR3: TGTGCCAGCAGCTTCCTTAAACCGCAGACTCCCACGCTCACAGATACGCAGTATTTT. Its protein is CASSFLKPQTPTLTDTQYF.

The chain links TRBV11-2 to TRBJ2-7; D unresolved. Looked up from germline, CDR1 is SGHAT and CDR2 is FQNNGV. The CDR3 extends over 14 amino acids. V lost 3 bases and J lost 3, with 12 bases in between. CDR3 nucleotides: TGTGCCAGCAGCTTTCGTGGGCACTACTACGAGCAGTACTTC. It yields the protein CASSFRGHYYEQYF. Full variable domain (outside the CDR3, taken from reference TRBV11-2 and TRBJ2-7): EAGVAQSPRYKIIEKRQSVAFWCNPISGHATLYWYQQILGQGPKLLIQFQNNGVVDDSQLPKDRFSAERLKGVDSTLKIQPAKLEDSAVYLCASSFRGHYYEQYFGPGTRLTVT.

The chain recombines TRBV7-2 with TRBJ2-3, with 7 nucleotides matching TRBD2. CDR3 size: 16 residues. With V trimmed by 4 bases and J by 8 bases, 15 bases remained unmatched. Germline V lookup: CDR1 SGHTA, CDR2 FQGNSA. DNA for the CDR3: TGTGCCAGCAGCTCGCAGAAGGCGGGGGTCTTGAGTACGCAGTATTTT. Residues: CASSSQKAGVLSTQYF.

V is TRBV6-2 or TRBV6-3 and J is TRBJ2-5; 8 positions agree with TRBD2. The end of the DNA aligns better with TRBJ2-7, so the J call may be wrong. CDR1 is MNHEY and CDR2 is SVGEGT in the germline V gene. The CDR3 contains 17 residues. CDR3 sequence reads: CASSLGPPGLVSDEQYF. Written as DNA, the CDR3 is TGTGCCAGCAGTCTCGGCCCCCCGGGACTAGTAAGCGACGAGCAGTACTTC.

V and J are TRBV13 and TRBJ1-6, with D possibly being TRBD1 (6 bases). The V gene's germline CDR1 is PRHDT and CDR2 FYEKMQ (reference sequence). Trimming pared 5 bases from V and 11 bases from J, leaving 13 bases between. This CDR3 is 13 amino acids long. The chain's CDR3 is CASSPQGFAPLHF. In nucleotides, the CDR3 is TGTGCCAGCAGCCCGCAGGGGTTCGCACCCCTCCACTTT.

The chain couples TRBV11-1 to TRBJ2-7, with 7 bases lining up with TRBD2. The CDR3 totals 15 residues. CDR1 SGHAT and CDR2 FQDESV come from the germline V gene (reference sequence). Trimming at V came to 2 bases and at J to 0 bases, leaving 4 bases not matched to a gene. CDR3 coding DNA: TGTGCCAGCAGCTTACTGTCGGGGGGCTCCTACGAGCAGTACTTC. This gives the protein CASSLLSGGSYEQYF.